A single sample is the source of the 16 T cell receptor beta chains below, sequenced in a study of CD8 T cells in Susac syndrome (dated by TCRdb to the late 2010s). Libraries were made using the immunoSEQ multiplex PCR assay. RNA was extracted using the RNeasy kit, and about 0.5 to 1 ug of the RNA was reverse transcribed with random hexamers. Through fastp at Q25 and MiXCR, TCRdb rebuilt clones from the public reads, retaining in-frame beta chains. For every CDR3 protein sequence, its rows merge into one entry that carries the most common genes and DNA. The sample table shows some 240,000 distinct CDR3 sequences, and approximately 95% are seen once. In total, the top ten clones hold approximately 0.1% of the sample. Material for sequencing was CD4+ T cells from PBMCs. These receptors were taken from a human donor with Susac syndrome.

The chain carries TRBV20-1 and TRBJ1-4, with 7 bases fitting TRBD1. The germline V gene encodes CDR1 DFQATT and CDR2 SNEGSKA (reference sequence). V was pared by 0 bases and J by 8 bases, with 6 bases of the junction left unmatched. CDR3 size: 14 residues. The CDR3 spells CSARDPGTAEKLFF. For the CDR3, the DNA is TGCAGTGCTAGAGACCCCGGGACAGCAGAAAAACTGTTTTTT.

The rearrangement uses TRBV30 and TRBJ2-5; 8 bases fit TRBD1. J lost 1 base, V lost 3 bases, and 4 bases had no gene match. The CDR3 extends over 14 amino acids. CDR1 GTSNPN and CDR2 SVGIG come from the germline V gene (reference sequence). The CDR3 is CAWSPTGGQETQYF. The CDR3 DNA reads TGTGCCTGGAGCCCAACAGGGGGCCAAGAGACCCAGTACTTC.

V is TRBV18 and J is TRBJ2-7; D may be TRBD2 (5 bases). CDR1 is KGHSH and CDR2 is LQKENI in the germline V gene. Trimming shortened V by 6 bases and J by 3 bases, and 15 bases separated the two germline ends. The CDR3 length is 14 residues. The CDR3 region has the DNA TGTGCCAGCTCGCAAAAACTAGTCCTCTACGAGCAGTACTTC. Its protein is CASSQKLVLYEQYF.

This clonotype was recorded only once. The chain has TRBV30 and TRBJ1-2; D unresolved. Germline CDR1 is GTSNPN and CDR2 is SVGIG (reference sequence). The CDR3 runs to 12 residues. V lost 3 bases and J 0 bases, leaving 5 bases between the germline ends. Written as DNA, the CDR3 is TGTGCCTGGAGACGGACTAACTATGGCTACACCTTC. Translation gives CAWRRTNYGYTF.

V is TRBV12-3 or TRBV12-4 and J is TRBJ1-4, with TRBD1 identical over 7 bases. The CDR3 runs to 14 residues. Losses at the gene ends were 5 bases for V and 5 bases for J; bases not matched to a gene: 5. The CDR3 reads CASSRQGSNEKLFF. In nucleotides, the CDR3 is TGTGCCAGCAGTCGACAGGGTTCCAATGAAAAACTGTTTTTT.

This chain links TRBV18 with TRBJ2-2; D possibly corresponds to TRBD1 (5 bases). Looked up from germline, CDR1 is KGHSH and CDR2 is LQKENI. The CDR3 length is 15 residues. The ends were cut back, 1 base at V and 6 bases at J, with 12 bases in the middle. The CDR3 sequence is CASSPLMTEAGELFF. The CDR3 nucleotides are TGTGCCAGCTCACCACTTATGACAGAAGCCGGGGAGCTGTTTTTT.

The genes are TRBV29-1 and TRBJ2-2; 7 nucleotides align to TRBD2. The CDR3 is 15 residues long. Trimming cost V 7 bases and J 3 bases; bases outside gene matches: 11. The germline V gene encodes CDR1 SQVTM and CDR2 ANQGSEA. CDR3 loop: CSARVGGSHTGELFF. DNA for the CDR3: TGCAGCGCCAGGGTTGGCGGGAGTCACACCGGGGAGCTGTTTTTT.

This chain links TRBV20-1 with TRBJ2-1; D could derive from TRBD1 or TRBD2 (5 bases each). V gave up 4 bases and J gave up 12 bases, with 19 bases separating them. CDR3 length: 13 residues. Germline assignment: CDR1 DFQATT and CDR2 SNEGSKA (reference sequence). The chain's CDR3 is CSATPAGGQRQFF. CDR3 in DNA: TGCAGTGCTACCCCCGCGGGCGGACAAAGGCAGTTCTTC.

The chain uses TRBV18 and TRBJ1-2; 7 bases match TRBD1. This CDR3 has 15 amino acids. V was pared by 0 bases and J by 13 bases, with 14 bases of the junction left unmatched. CDR1 is KGHSH and CDR2 is LQKENI in the germline V gene. The CDR3 DNA is TGTGCCAGCTCACCACCCGGGACAGCCCTCCGGGGCACCACCTTC. This codes for CASSPPGTALRGTTF.

The chain couples TRBV12-3 or TRBV12-4 to TRBJ2-7, with no clear D. This CDR3 is 13 amino acids long. V shed 4 bases and J shed 6 bases, with 13 bases lying between them. CDR3 sequence reads: CASSWNRAGEQYF. CDR3 sequence (DNA): TGTGCCAGCAGTTGGAACAGAGCCGGCGAGCAGTACTTC.

This chain joins TRBV12-3 or TRBV12-4 and TRBJ2-4; maybe TRBD1 (5 bases). The CDR3 runs 19 residues. V lost 3 bases, J lost 0 bases, and 21 bases lay in between. CDR3 sequence: CASSLSTWGQGLAKNIQYF. The CDR3 nucleotides are TGTGCCAGCAGTTTGAGTACCTGGGGCCAGGGATTAGCCAAAAACATTCAGTACTTC.

V usage is TRBV2 and J usage is TRBJ1-2; maybe TRBD1 (5 bases). The CDR3 is 13 amino acids. The germline gives CDR1 SNHLY, CDR2 FYNNEI. Trimming removed 7 bases from V and 8 bases from J, with 17 bases in between. The CDR3 DNA follows: TGTGCCAGCACCACGGGGGGAGTCTGGGGCTACACCTTC. It specifies CASTTGGVWGYTF.

The chain joins TRBV5-1 to TRBJ2-1, with D possibly being TRBD2 (5 bases). This CDR3 is built from 15 residues. From germline, CDR1 is SGHRS and CDR2 YFSETQ. V was pared by 2 bases and J by 3 bases, with 12 bases between. The CDR3 region has the DNA TGCGCCAGCAGCTTTGCCGAGACTATCTACAATGAGCAGTTCTTC. Residues: CASSFAETIYNEQFF.

CDR3 nucleotide sequence: TGTGCCAGCAGTGATCCTTGGGCTAGCCGTGATACGCAGTATTTT. Protein sequence: CASSDPWASRDTQYF. The chain combines TRBV25-1 with TRBJ2-3; D is perhaps TRBD2 (5 bases). The germline V and J ends were trimmed by 3 bases and 6 bases, with 16 bases remaining between them. The CDR3 extends over 15 amino acids. Germline CDR1 is MGHDK and CDR2 is SYGVNS.

The chain couples TRBV5-6 to TRBJ1-2; 11 bases line up with TRBD1. Trimming at V came to 6 bases and at J to 4 bases, leaving 5 bases not matched to a gene. Germline CDR1 and CDR2: SGHDT and YYEEEE. The CDR3 spans 14 residues. The CDR3 protein is CASTRDRGAYGYTF. The CDR3 DNA sequence: TGTGCCAGCACCCGGGACAGGGGGGCCTATGGCTACACCTTC.

The J gene is TRBJ2-7, the V gene TRBV5-8, with unresolved D. The CDR3 spans 16 residues. Germline V lookup: CDR1 SGHTS, CDR2 YDEGEE. Trimming took 4 bases from V and 0 from J, leaving 17 bases between them. CDR3 DNA: TGTGCCAGCAGCCTCCCGGAGAAGGGTCACTCCTACGAGCAGTACTTC. This gives the protein CASSLPEKGHSYEQYF.